A selection of T cell receptor beta chains follows, all from one sample in a study of CXCR3-negative and CXCR3-positive naive CD8 T cells. TCRdb re-analyzed the 5' RACE reads; it lists each CDR3 protein once, without DNA. The sample totals roughly 140,000 distinct CDR3 sequences. Source material: naive CXCR3+ CD8+ T cells from blood. The source is a human donor in good health. Some clones in this sample may be carry-over from other donors' samples. Each CDR3 is given with its conserved first and last residue.

V gene	J gene	CDR3 protein
TRBV5-1	TRBJ1-2	CASSLEDRGNYGYTF
TRBV9	TRBJ1-1	CASSVSTAITEAFF
TRBV7-2	TRBJ2-5	CASRRLAGDKTQYF
TRBV29-1	TRBJ2-5	CSAWEVQETQYF
TRBV29-1	TRBJ1-1	CSVEGGGDSTEAFF
TRBV2	TRBJ2-4	CASSDRRPGDIQYF
TRBV6-4	TRBJ2-1	CASSMGLAGGHEQFF
TRBV7-3	TRBJ2-1	CASSLVLAEYNEQFF
TRBV14	TRBJ1-1	CASSQDEGRERTEAFF
TRBV20-1	TRBJ2-7	CSATPDSSYEQYF
TRBV7-9	TRBJ2-3	CASSLDSLSTDTQYF
TRBV2	TRBJ1-4	CASSEALWNEKLFF
TRBV29-1	TRBJ2-1	CSAYSPSSYNEQFF
TRBV23-1	TRBJ2-3	CASSQSFRPSTYTQYF
TRBV28	TRBJ2-1	CASTQGLARSYNEQFF
TRBV5-5	TRBJ2-1	CASSRGLAGVNEQFF